Presented here are 5 T cell receptor beta chains from one specimen sequenced in a study of T-cell reconstitution after alpha-beta-depleted transplantation in children. Unique molecular identifiers were incorporated during preparation of the TCRbeta library. MiXCR, run by TCRdb on the PCR reads, gives a single entry per CDR3 protein. The repertoire has 380,000 or so distinct CDR3 sequences, about an eighth of them found once; the top ten carry roughly 4.5%. The sample here was PBMCs, taken from the stem cell graft. These receptors all stem from a human donor who donated a stem cell graft to a child with Fanconi anemia.

This clonotype was observed at least ten times. This chain connects TRBV5-5 to TRBJ2-2; D is uncertain. Germline values: CDR1 SGHKS, CDR2 YYEKEE (reference sequence). CDR3 size: 14 residues. Trimming cost V 2 bases and J 0 bases, with 5 bases left between them. Written as DNA, the CDR3 is TGTGCCAGCAGCTTCAGTACGAACACCGGGGAGCTGTTTTTT. This encodes CASSFSTNTGELFF. Filled out from reference TRBV5-5 and TRBJ2-2, the complete variable domain reads DAGVTQSPTHLIKTRGQQVTLRCSPISGHKSVSWYQQVLGQGPQFIFQYYEKEERGRGNFPDRFSARQFPNYSSELNVNALLLGDSALYLCASSFSTNTGELFFGEGSRLTVL.

This clonotype occurred many times. The V gene is TRBV7-8, the J gene TRBJ1-1; no reliable D call. V lost 4 bases and J lost 1, with 10 bases in between. Germline CDR1 is SGHVS and CDR2 is FQNEAQ. The CDR3 has 14 residues. The CDR3 DNA is TGTGCCAGCAGCTCAACCACAGCGAACACTGAAGCTTTCTTT. Residues: CASSSTTANTEAFF. Based on the CDR3 plus reference TRBV7-8 and TRBJ1-1, the full variable domain is GAGVSQSPRYKVAKRGQDVALRCDPISGHVSLFWYQQALGQGPEFLTYFQNEAQLDKSGLPSDRFFAERPEGSVSTLKIQRTQQEDSAVYLCASSSTTANTEAFFGQGTRLTVV.

The gene calls are TRBV4-2 and TRBJ2-2; TRBD1 matches at 7 bases. This CDR3 is built from 15 residues. Trimming removed 4 bases from V and 4 bases from J; junction bases left unmatched: 6. Germline values: CDR1 LGHNA, CDR2 YNFKEQ. The CDR3 here is CASSREGGFTGELFF. The DNA of the CDR3 is TGTGCCAGCAGCCGAGAAGGGGGCTTCACCGGGGAGCTGTTTTTT.

This clonotype was recorded a few times. V and J are TRBV10-2 and TRBJ2-1, with a possible D match to TRBD2 (6 bases). The germline V gene has CDR1 WSHSY and CDR2 SAAADI. The CDR3 runs 16 residues. The ends were cut back, 3 bases at V and 0 bases at J, with 12 bases in the middle. CDR3 in DNA: TGCGCCAGCAGTGACCGGGCGGGGATCTCCTACAATGAGCAGTTCTTC. This codes for CASSDRAGISYNEQFF.

This clonotype was counted a few times. This rearrangement joins TRBV5-1 to TRBJ2-2, with TRBD2 matching over 7 bases. Germline-derived CDR1 and CDR2 are SGHRS and YFSETQ. This CDR3 has 16 amino acids. V was clipped by 0 bases and J by 5 bases; unmatched bases: 7. The CDR3 DNA reads as TGCGCCAGCAGCTTGGGCGAGGGACTACGGACCGGGGAGCTGTTTTTT. Its protein product is CASSLGEGLRTGELFF. The full variable domain, in which reference TRBV5-1 and TRBJ2-2 provide the parts outside the CDR3, is KAGVTQTPRYLIKTRGQQVTLSCSPISGHRSVSWYQQTPGQGLQFLFEYFSETQRNKGNFPGRFSGRQFSNSRSEMNVSTLELGDSALYLCASSLGEGLRTGELFFGEGSRLTVL.